Many counts were recorded for the clone carrying this T cell receptor beta chain. Antigen: not known. Via MiXCR, TCRdb re-called the multiplex PCR reads, giving one row per CDR3 protein. The sample contains about 150,000 distinct CDR3 sequences, about a fifth of which appear only once. The source of the sample is a study of breast tumors, draining lymph nodes, adjacent tissues. Study-level points and caveats: Findings are consistent with lymph node origin and intratumoral expansion of most tumor T cells. Tumor repertoires ranked between lymph nodes and nontumor tissue in diversity, with V and J gene preferences. Tumor and nontumor repertoires were significantly more similar in luminal-like than in basal-like breast cancer. The lymph node origin of tumor T cells was framed as consistent with a hypothesis, not demonstrated.

The CDR3 covers 16 residues. V lost 5 bases and J lost 1; bases outside the gene matches: 5. Per germline, CDR1 SGHAT and CDR2 FQDESV (reference sequence). The lymph nodes were axillary draining lymph nodes from breast cancer patients. The sample comprised axillary lymph node tissue. This receptor was identified in a female donor with breast cancer. Some clones in this sample may be carry-over from other donors' samples. The chain combines TRBV11-1 with TRBJ2-7; the match to TRBD2 covers 13 bases. CDR3 in DNA: TGTGCCAGCAGCCCCAGGACTAGCGGGAGATCCTACGAGCAGTACTTC. Encoded protein: CASSPRTSGRSYEQYF.